These 22 T cell receptor beta chains originate from one sample sequenced in a study of blood T cell repertoires in COVID-19. Produced via immunoSEQ multiplex PCR; TCRdb's table is partial and in-frame only. The sample contains about 250,000 clones, over 75% of which appear only once. The specimen sequenced was PBMCs or T cells enriched from blood (not recorded which). These receptors were taken from a man aged 35 to 55 who had recovered from COVID-19.

This rearrangement joins TRBV19 to TRBJ2-4; possible D gene TRBD1, 5 bases. CDR3 length: 15 amino acids. Germline V gene sequence: CDR1 LNHDA, CDR2 SQIVND (reference sequence). V dropped 7 bases and J dropped 0 bases, with 13 bases sitting between them. The CDR3 bases are TGTGCCAGTACCCCTGGGGCATTAGCCAAAAACATTCAGTACTTC. Translating it yields CASTPGALAKNIQYF.

J is TRBJ2-3 and V is TRBV6-6; TRBD2 aligns across 7 bases. In germline, CDR1 is MNHNY, CDR2 SVGAGI (reference sequence). Trimming cost V 7 bases and J 3 bases; bases outside gene matches: 7. The CDR3 spans 14 residues. CDR3 loop: CASTPGRTTDTQYF. The CDR3 nucleotides are TGTGCCAGCACTCCCGGGAGGACGACAGATACGCAGTATTTT.

The rearrangement uses TRBV3-1 (or the pseudogene TRBV3-2) and TRBJ1-1; 8 nucleotides line up with TRBD1. After removal of 4 bases from V and 5 bases from J, the junction contained 9 bases not matched to a gene. CDR3 length: 15 amino acids. Germline V lookup: CDR1 LGHDT, CDR2 YNNKEL (reference sequence). The CDR3: CASSPMDRQGTEAFF. The CDR3 DNA sequence: TGTGCCAGCAGCCCAATGGATAGACAGGGGACTGAAGCTTTCTTT.

V is TRBV5-1 and J is TRBJ1-2; TRBD1 is a possible D gene (6 bases). Trimming shortened V by 4 bases and J by 5 bases, and 24 bases separated the two germline ends. The CDR3 is 17 amino acids. Germline CDR1 and CDR2: SGHRS and YFSETQ. The CDR3 DNA sequence: TGCGCCAGCAGCGACCGGGACAAAAAGGAGGTTAGGTATGGCTACACCTTC. Its protein is CASSDRDKKEVRYGYTF.

The chain uses TRBV30 and TRBJ2-1; D is unresolved. Germline V gene data show CDR1 as GTSNPN and CDR2 as SVGIG (reference sequence). Trimming shortened V by 1 base and J by 2 bases, and 9 bases separated the two germline ends. This CDR3 region has 14 residues. The CDR3 DNA reads as TGTGCCTGGAGTGAGCACAGTACCTACAATGAGCAGTTCTTC. Translated: CAWSEHSTYNEQFF.

The gene calls are TRBV19 and TRBJ1-5; D gene unclear. The ends were cut back, 6 bases at V and 7 bases at J, with 13 bases in the middle. Germline assignment: CDR1 LNHDA and CDR2 SQIVND (reference sequence). CDR3 length: 13 residues. CDR3 in amino acids: CASRARGVQPQHF. The DNA for the CDR3 is TGTGCCAGTAGGGCTCGGGGAGTCCAGCCCCAGCATTTT. The variable domain in full, with the rest retrieved from reference TRBV19 and TRBJ1-5, is DGGITQSPKYLFRKEGQNVTLSCEQNLNHDAMYWYRQDPGQGLRLIYYSQIVNDFQKGDIAEGYSVSREKKESFPLTVTSAQKNPTAFYLCASRARGVQPQHFGDGTRLSIL.

The chain joins TRBV14 to TRBJ2-7, with 8 bases that match TRBD1. The CDR3 has 15 amino acids. Germline lookup yields CDR1 SGHDN and CDR2 FVKESK. With V trimmed by 6 bases and J by 6 bases, 13 bases remained unmatched. CDR3 bases: TGTGCCAGCAGTCACGGACAGGGCGCCTATATCGAGCAGTACTTC. Translation gives CASSHGQGAYIEQYF.

This clone was counted between two and nine times. The chain joins TRBV28 to TRBJ2-1, with D possibly TRBD1 on 6 matching bases. The CDR3 runs 16 residues. V dropped 3 bases and J dropped 7 bases, with 19 bases sitting between them. Looked up from germline, CDR1 is MDHEN and CDR2 is SYDVKM. CDR3 sequence: CASSLAGTSLVNEQFF. CDR3 bases: TGTGCCAGCAGTTTGGCTGGGACAAGCCTAGTGAATGAGCAGTTCTTC.

The chain links TRBV19 to TRBJ1-5, with a weak D call TRBD1 (6 bases). Trimming stripped 8 bases from V and 14 bases from J, with 31 bases between. CDR3 size: 16 residues. CDR1 is LNHDA and CDR2 is SQIVND in the germline V gene (reference sequence). This chain's CDR3 is CASSWSRDTPISAEHF. CDR3 in DNA: TGTGCCAGTTCTTGGAGCCGGGACACTCCTATTAGTGCGGAGCATTTT.

The sample holds a few counts of this clone. The genes are TRBV7-7 and TRBJ1-6; 7 bases are a match to TRBD1. Trimming at V came to 3 bases and at J to 10 bases, leaving 3 bases not matched to a gene. Germline CDR1 is SSHAT and CDR2 is FNYEAQ (reference sequence). The CDR3 spans 13 residues. Written as DNA, the CDR3 is TGTGCCAGCAGCTTTGGCAGGGGGTCACCCCTCCACTTT. Residues: CASSFGRGSPLHF. Looking up the rest from reference TRBV7-7 and TRBJ1-6 gives the full variable domain: GAGVSQSPRYKVTKRGQDVTLRCDPISSHATLYWYQQALGQGPEFLTYFNYEAQPDKSGLPSDRFSAERPEGSISTLTIQRTEQRDSAMYRCASSFGRGSPLHFGNGTRLTVT.

This clone was seen only a few times. The chain employs TRBV11-3 and TRBJ2-3; a weak D match, TRBD2 (5 bases). V was shortened by 4 bases and J by 5 bases, with 19 bases between the two germline ends. Per germline, CDR1 SGHNT and CDR2 YENEEA. The CDR3 covers 16 residues. In DNA, the CDR3 is TGTGCCAGCAGCTATGGGAGCGGCCTAGTGGGAGATACGCAGTATTTT. It translates to CASSYGSGLVGDTQYF.

This chain joins TRBV19 and TRBJ1-2; D gene unclear. The CDR3 length is 13 residues. The ends were cut back, 5 bases at V and 8 bases at J, with 15 bases in the middle. Per germline, CDR1 LNHDA and CDR2 SQIVND (reference sequence). Here the CDR3 DNA reads TGTGCCAGTAGTCCCGGTCTTGGAGAAGGCTACACCTTC. Residues: CASSPGLGEGYTF.

This clone was recorded once. This rearrangement joins TRBV25-1 to TRBJ1-2, with D possibly TRBD1 on 5 matching bases. Germline CDR1 MGHDK, CDR2 SYGVNS. The CDR3 totals 14 residues. V was shortened by 3 bases and J by 7 bases, with 15 bases between the two germline ends. The CDR3 nucleotides are TGTGCCAGCAGTGATTCCCGGGGGACGGGTGGCTACACCTTC. It codes for CASSDSRGTGGYTF.

The chain carries TRBV7-2 and TRBJ2-3; 9 bases are a match to TRBD2. With V trimmed by 11 bases and J by 6 bases, 9 bases remained unmatched. From germline, CDR1 is SGHTA and CDR2 FQGNSA. CDR3 length: 13 residues. CDR3 protein: CAGKRGARDTQYF. The CDR3 DNA follows: TGTGCCGGAAAGCGGGGGGCACGCGATACGCAGTATTTT.

The V gene is TRBV11-2, the J gene TRBJ2-6; 8 positions match TRBD1. This CDR3 contains 14 residues. V shed 0 bases, J shed 18 bases, and the junction held 10 bases outside the gene matches. Germline CDR1 SGHAT, CDR2 FQNNGV. The CDR3 protein is CASSLDPPGDRPTF. The CDR3 DNA reads TGTGCCAGCAGCTTAGACCCCCCGGGGGACAGGCCGACTTTC.

J is TRBJ1-1 and V is TRBV6-2 or TRBV6-3; no definite D call. Trimming took off 0 bases at V and 0 bases at J, with 5 bases between the two ends. This CDR3 region has 14 residues. The germline V gene encodes CDR1 MNHEY and CDR2 SVGEGT. CDR3 sequence (DNA): TGTGCCAGCAGTTACTCCTCAGTGAACACTGAAGCTTTCTTT. Protein: CASSYSSVNTEAFF.

The chain has TRBV19 and TRBJ2-3; D is perhaps TRBD2 (5 bases). V was shortened by 6 bases and J by 4 bases, with 11 bases between the two germline ends. The CDR3 has 13 amino acids. CDR1 is LNHDA, CDR2 SQIVND, per germline (reference sequence). In nucleotides, the CDR3 is TGTGCCAGTAGGCTCCTCGGGGCAGATACGCAGTATTTT. Its protein product is CASRLLGADTQYF.

The J gene is TRBJ1-1, the V gene TRBV19; the D gene is possibly TRBD1 (5 bases). Germline assignment: CDR1 LNHDA and CDR2 SQIVND (reference sequence). The CDR3 is 15 amino acids. The V end lost 1 base, the J end lost 6 bases, and 15 bases lay between the germline ends. In DNA form, the CDR3 reads TGTGCCAGTAGTATAGCCGGGGGAGGTTTCGCTGAAGCTTTCTTT. Protein product: CASSIAGGGFAEAFF.

The sample holds a few counts of this clone. The gene calls are TRBV19 and TRBJ2-1, with TRBD1 matching over 8 bases. Trimming at V came to 7 bases and at J to 4 bases, leaving 9 bases not matched to a gene. The length of the CDR3 is 15 residues. CDR1 and CDR2 (germline): LNHDA, SQIVND (reference sequence). The CDR3 reads CASKKGTGRYNEQFF. CDR3 sequence (DNA): TGTGCCAGTAAGAAAGGGACAGGTCGTTACAATGAGCAGTTCTTC.

This chain uses TRBV13 with TRBJ1-2, with D tentatively TRBD1 (5 bases). Trimming stripped 5 bases from V and 1 base from J, with 14 bases between. The CDR3 is 15 amino acids. From germline, CDR1 is PRHDT and CDR2 FYEKMQ (reference sequence). The CDR3 is CASSPRGGLNYGYTF. The CDR3 bases are TGTGCCAGCAGCCCAAGGGGTGGTCTTAACTATGGCTACACCTTC.

The chain links TRBV5-1 to TRBJ2-7, with D uncertain. Trimming pared 4 bases from V and 0 bases from J, leaving 11 bases between. Germline V gene lookup returns CDR1 SGHRS and CDR2 YFSETQ. The CDR3 is 14 residues long. This CDR3 is CASSPLTSSYEQYF. The CDR3 DNA follows: TGCGCCAGCAGCCCGTTAACGAGCTCCTACGAGCAGTACTTC.

The V and J genes are TRBV4-1 and TRBJ2-7; 9 bases are shared with TRBD1. This CDR3 is 17 amino acids long. The germline CDR1 and CDR2 sequences are MGHRA and YSYEKL. The ends lost 4 bases at V and 2 bases at J; junction bases unmatched: 12. CDR3 residues: CASSRTKPGQGTYEQYF. The CDR3 bases are TGCGCCAGCAGCCGAACAAAGCCGGGACAGGGAACCTACGAGCAGTACTTC.